What follows describes a single T cell receptor beta chain. This record belongs to a study of CD8 T cells in ankylosing spondylitis. CDR1 and CDR2 from the germline V gene are MNHEY and SVGEGT. This CDR3 has 15 amino acids. The ends lost 6 bases at V and 4 bases at J; junction bases unmatched: 7. TCRdb re-analysed the 5' RACE reads in MiXCR, keeping a single row per CDR3 protein. The table includes 30,000 to 45,000 distinct CDR3 sequences, about 15% detected once. The rearrangement links TRBV6-2 or TRBV6-3 to TRBJ2-2; 8 bases align to TRBD1. This TCR derives from a male donor with ankylosing spondylitis or in good health (not recorded which). Input material: blood. CDR3 in amino acids: CASRSGQGSTGELFF. CDR3 in DNA: TGTGCCAGCAGAAGCGGACAGGGCTCCACCGGGGAGCTGTTTTTT.